The rows below give T cell receptor beta chains drawn from one sample of a study of CD8 T cells in ankylosing spondylitis. TCRdb redid the calling of the 5' RACE reads with MiXCR, one entry per CDR3 protein. The sample carries fewer than 400,000 distinct CDR3 sequences, around 8% recorded once. Sequencing used blood, either unsorted or a sorted T cell fraction (not recorded which). Receptor source: a male donor with ankylosing spondylitis. CDR3s include the opening cysteine and the closing phenylalanine or tryptophan. The D gene is left open where the match is weak. Only part of the rows carry a size: once, few, many, or a class if the clone is expanded.

abundance: many; v_gene: TRBV14; d_gene: NA; j_gene: TRBJ2-7; CDR3aa: CASSQEPSYEQYF; CDR3nt: TGTGCCAGCAGCCAAGAACCGTCCTACGAGCAGTACTTC
abundance: few; v_gene: TRBV28; d_gene: NA; j_gene: TRBJ2-5; CDR3aa: CASSFTGWRMDRETQYF; CDR3nt: TGTGCCAGCAGTTTTACGGGTTGGAGGATGGATAGAGAGACCCAGTACTTC
abundance: many; v_gene: TRBV6-2/TRBV6-3; d_gene: NA; j_gene: TRBJ2-1; CDR3aa: CASSPGSISEQFF; CDR3nt: TGTGCCAGCAGCCCCGGGAGTATCAGTGAGCAGTTCTTC
abundance: few; v_gene: TRBV20-1; d_gene: TRBD1; j_gene: TRBJ1-2; CDR3aa: CSAIDRGLRYTF; CDR3nt: TGCAGTGCCATAGACAGGGGATTACGCTACACCTTC
abundance: few; v_gene: TRBV27; d_gene: TRBD1; j_gene: TRBJ2-7; CDR3aa: CASSPGTGATYEQYF; CDR3nt: TGTGCCAGCAGTCCGGGGACAGGGGCTACCTACGAGCAGTACTTC
abundance: NA; v_gene: TRBV20-1; d_gene: NA; j_gene: TRBJ2-7; CDR3aa: CSARALPRWGYEQYF; CDR3nt: TGCAGTGCTAGAGCTTTACCGCGTTGGGGCTACGAGCAGTACTTC
abundance: few; v_gene: TRBV28; d_gene: TRBD2; j_gene: TRBJ2-7; CDR3aa: CASSFTRGWAYEQYF; CDR3nt: TGTGCCAGCAGTTTCACGCGGGGGTGGGCCTACGAGCAGTACTTC
abundance: few; v_gene: TRBV5-1; d_gene: TRBD1; j_gene: TRBJ1-6; CDR3aa: CASGDRGGSPLHF; CDR3nt: TGCGCCAGCGGAGACAGGGGCGGATCACCCCTCCACTTT
abundance: NA; v_gene: TRBV24-1; d_gene: TRBD1; j_gene: TRBJ1-2; CDR3aa: CATSGASGTGDYYGYTF; CDR3nt: TGTGCCACCAGTGGTGCTTCCGGGACAGGGGACTACTATGGCTACACCTTC
abundance: NA; v_gene: TRBV12-3/TRBV12-4; d_gene: TRBD2; j_gene: TRBJ2-7; CDR3aa: CASSLGLVREQYF; CDR3nt: TGTGCCAGCAGTCTAGGACTAGTGCGCGAGCAGTACTTC
abundance: many; v_gene: TRBV14; d_gene: NA; j_gene: TRBJ2-1; CDR3aa: CASSQGLIEQFF; CDR3nt: TGTGCCAGCAGCCAGGGCCTGATTGAGCAGTTCTTC
abundance: few; v_gene: TRBV7-2; d_gene: TRBD2; j_gene: TRBJ2-7; CDR3aa: CASSSQLANYEQYF; CDR3nt: TGTGCCAGCAGCTCTCAACTAGCGAACTACGAGCAGTACTTC
abundance: few; v_gene: TRBV6-5; d_gene: NA; j_gene: TRBJ2-3; CDR3aa: CASITTISTDTQYF; CDR3nt: TGTGCCAGCATTACGACCATCTCCACAGATACGCAGTATTTT
abundance: many; v_gene: TRBV7-6; d_gene: TRBD2; j_gene: TRBJ2-1; CDR3aa: CASSLLAGLYNEQFF; CDR3nt: TGTGCCAGCAGCTTACTAGCGGGATTATACAATGAGCAGTTCTTC
abundance: many; v_gene: TRBV20-1; d_gene: TRBD2; j_gene: TRBJ2-1; CDR3aa: CSARDLVAGENVEQFF; CDR3nt: TGCAGTGCTAGAGATCTAGTAGCGGGTGAAAATGTGGAGCAGTTCTTC
abundance: many; v_gene: TRBV9; d_gene: NA; j_gene: TRBJ2-3; CDR3aa: CASSVVPGAGDTQYF; CDR3nt: TGTGCCAGCAGCGTAGTACCGGGAGCGGGAGATACGCAGTATTTT
abundance: many; v_gene: TRBV9; d_gene: NA; j_gene: TRBJ1-1; CDR3aa: CASSVAGREEAFF; CDR3nt: TGTGCCAGCAGCGTAGCTGGCAGGGAGGAAGCTTTCTTT
abundance: many; v_gene: TRBV5-1; d_gene: NA; j_gene: TRBJ2-1; CDR3aa: CASSLVTMGNEQFF; CDR3nt: TGCGCCAGCAGCTTGGTGACTATGGGGAATGAGCAGTTCTTC
abundance: many; v_gene: TRBV7-8; d_gene: NA; j_gene: TRBJ2-1; CDR3aa: CASSLGAGISYNEQFF; CDR3nt: TGTGCCAGCAGCTTAGGGGCAGGAATCAGCTACAATGAGCAGTTCTTC
abundance: few; v_gene: TRBV2; d_gene: NA; j_gene: TRBJ1-1; CDR3aa: CASSLGGGPNTEAFF; CDR3nt: TGTGCCAGCAGTCTCGGCGGGGGACCAAACACTGAAGCTTTCTTT
abundance: NA; v_gene: TRBV6-1; d_gene: TRBD1; j_gene: TRBJ1-5; CDR3aa: CATTGDDQPQHF; CDR3nt: TGTGCCACAACAGGGGACGATCAGCCCCAGCATTTT
abundance: few; v_gene: TRBV12-3/TRBV12-4; d_gene: TRBD2; j_gene: TRBJ2-1; CDR3aa: CASSYGLAGGQIYNEQFF; CDR3nt: TGTGCCAGCAGTTACGGACTAGCGGGAGGCCAGATCTACAATGAGCAGTTCTTC
abundance: many; v_gene: TRBV4-3; d_gene: NA; j_gene: TRBJ2-2; CDR3aa: CASSRHRWTGELFF; CDR3nt: TGCGCCAGCAGCAGGCACCGTTGGACCGGGGAGCTGTTTTTT
abundance: NA; v_gene: TRBV7-8; d_gene: TRBD1; j_gene: TRBJ2-7; CDR3aa: CASTRFGTGVDEQYF; CDR3nt: TGTGCCAGCACCCGGTTTGGGACAGGGGTCGACGAGCAGTACTTC
abundance: NA; v_gene: TRBV27; d_gene: NA; j_gene: TRBJ2-3; CDR3aa: CASRAARTDTQYF; CDR3nt: TGTGCCAGCAGGGCCGCGCGCACAGATACGCAGTATTTT
abundance: many; v_gene: TRBV20-1; d_gene: TRBD2; j_gene: TRBJ2-3; CDR3aa: CSARTSGSFTDTQYF; CDR3nt: TGCAGTGCCAGGACTAGCGGGAGCTTCACAGATACGCAGTATTTT
abundance: NA; v_gene: TRBV12-3/TRBV12-4; d_gene: TRBD1; j_gene: TRBJ2-7; CDR3aa: CASSLPGTGRFEQYF; CDR3nt: TGTGCCAGCAGTCTCCCGGGGACAGGACGCTTCGAGCAGTACTTC
abundance: few; v_gene: TRBV14; d_gene: NA; j_gene: TRBJ2-1; CDR3aa: CASSQDLWLQFF; CDR3nt: TGTGCCAGCAGCCAAGATTTGTGGTTGCAGTTCTTC